This T cell receptor beta chain was retrieved from a study of spatial heterogeneity in lung cancer. Study information: Sequencing consistently turned up more beta-chain sequences than alpha-chain sequences. Notes on the study in general: Expanded alpha and beta TCR counts within tumors tracked tumor mutation counts.

This clonotype was seen repeatedly, ten times or more. Its specificity is not known. This beta chain is a stray sequence in a library constructed for alpha chains; its clone size is not meaningful. One entry per CDR3 protein results from TCRdb running MiXCR on the 5' RACE reads. The table records about 3,500 distinct CDR3 sequences, under 6% of them present only once. CDR3 size: 13 residues. The V gene lost 5 bases and the J gene lost 4 bases, with 9 bases spanning the gap. Per germline, CDR1 SGHTA and CDR2 FQGNSA. Time point given: sample taken at primary tumor resection. This chain joins TRBV7-2 and TRBJ1-3; possibly TRBD1 for D (5 bases). The material sequenced was lung tumor tissue, taken at surgery. The sequence came from a female donor with early-stage non-small cell lung cancer. The CDR3 DNA sequence: TGTGCCAGCAGCCCAGGGCTGGGAAACACCATATATTTT. It specifies CASSPGLGNTIYF.